Following are 16 T cell receptor beta chains from one sample sequenced in a study of graft-versus-host responses after intestinal transplantation. Using immunoSEQ multiplex PCR, the repertoire was profiled, and TCRdb retains in-frame clones only, with some absent. The sample holds roughly 80,000 clones, around 86% seen once. For these TCRs, the target antigens are not known. Sequenced material: unstimulated CD8+ T cells sorted from spleen or lymph node cells, taken before transplant. The receptor source for this set is a human donor who was the organ donor for an intestinal transplant.

The rearrangement uses TRBV6-5 and TRBJ1-2; the D is unclear. This CDR3 comprises 11 residues. Trimming removed 8 bases from V and 5 bases from J, with 9 bases in between. Per the germline V gene, CDR1 is MNHEY and CDR2 is SVGAGI. The CDR3 coding sequence is TGTGCCAGCGGCGGGTATTATGGCTACACCTTC. Translated, it gives CASGGYYGYTF.

Concerning this clone: Just one base apart from a much larger clone, this may be a read error. This sample also contains other DNA sequences that code for the same CDR3. The chain employs TRBV4-1 and TRBJ1-6, with TRBD1 matching 8 bases. CDR3 length: 16 amino acids. The J segment lost 5 bases and the V segment lost 3 bases, leaving 6 bases of the junction unmatched. The germline gives CDR1 MGHRA, CDR2 YSYEKL. The CDR3: CASSQVTGADNSPLHF. CDR3 DNA: TGCGCCAGCAGCCAGGTGACAGGGGCAGATAATTCACCCCTCCACTTT.

This chain joins TRBV5-4 and TRBJ2-2; D is ambiguous. Trimming pared 0 bases from V and 1 base from J, leaving 4 bases between. The germline V gene has CDR1 SGHNT and CDR2 YYREEE (reference sequence). This CDR3 is 14 amino acids long. The CDR3 sequence: CASSLGQNTGELFF. The CDR3 DNA reads as TGTGCCAGCAGCTTGGGACAGAACACCGGGGAGCTGTTTTTT.

This clone was detected a few times. The rearrangement uses TRBV19 and TRBJ2-7; D is undetermined. The V end was cut by 4 bases, the J end by 3 bases, with 1 base between. The CDR3 runs 10 residues. Germline CDR1 LNHDA, CDR2 SQIVND (reference sequence). The CDR3 sequence: CASSNYEQYF. CDR3 nucleotides: TGTGCCAGTAGTAACTACGAGCAGTACTTC.

For this clone: Compared with germline, one end of the junction differs, possibly owing to a read error. The CDR3 here is CASSDLRVQGGKVVFGGF. CDR3 in DNA: TGTGCCAGCAGTGATCTTAGAGTGCAGGGGGGTAAGGTCGTTTTTGGTGGCTTT. This chain connects TRBV2 to TRBJ1-1, with 7 bases identical to TRBD1. Germline CDR1 SNHLY, CDR2 FYNNEI. The CDR3 is 18 residues long. The whole variable domain, remainder taken from reference TRBV2 and TRBJ1-1, is EPEVTQTPSHQVTQMGQEVILRCVPISNHLYFYWYRQILGQKVEFLVSFYNNEISEKSEIFDDQFSVERPDGSNFTLKIRSTKLEDSAMYFCASSDLRVQGGKVVFGGFGQGTRLTVV.

The CDR3 coding sequence is TGTGCCAGCAGTGCGGGGGTATGGGATACGCAGTATTTT. Translation: CASSAGVWDTQYF. The rearrangement links TRBV6-5 to TRBJ2-3; TRBD2 matches at 7 bases. J gave up 6 bases and V 5 bases, and 5 bases lay outside the gene matches. CDR3 length: 13 amino acids. Germline V gene data show CDR1 as MNHEY and CDR2 as SVGAGI.

Only a few counts were recorded for this clone. V usage is TRBV4-1 and J usage is TRBJ1-5; D possibly corresponds to TRBD1 (6 bases). Per germline, CDR1 MGHRA and CDR2 YSYEKL. V gave up 1 base and J gave up 3 bases, with 16 bases separating them. This CDR3 spans 17 amino acids. The CDR3: CASSQAFPRGANQPQHF. In DNA, the CDR3 is TGCGCCAGCAGCCAAGCTTTTCCCAGGGGCGCCAATCAGCCCCAGCATTTT.

The chain employs TRBV14 and TRBJ2-5; the D is unclear. The closer fit of TRBJ2-7 to the DNA end suggests the J call may be wrong. The CDR3 covers 15 residues. Germline CDR1 and CDR2: SGHDN and FVKESK. CDR3 DNA sequence: TGTGCCAGCAGCCAAGGGAAAACCCATTACTACGAGCAGTACTTC. Its protein is CASSQGKTHYYEQYF.

This chain joins TRBV18 and TRBJ1-5, with 10 bases matching TRBD1. Germline-derived CDR1 and CDR2 are KGHSH and LQKENI. V was clipped by 5 bases and J by 7 bases; unmatched bases: 8. There are 15 residues in the CDR3. CDR3 sequence reads: CASSFRDRGIQPQHF. CDR3 nucleotides: TGTGCCAGCTCATTCCGGGACAGGGGTATCCAGCCCCAGCATTTT.

On this clone: A junction end diverges from the germline sequence, so it may reflect a read error. The V and J genes are TRBV19 and TRBJ1-1; 7 positions agree with TRBD1. Germline loops: CDR1 LNHDA, CDR2 SQIVND (reference sequence). The CDR3 runs to 15 residues. The CDR3 loop reads CASTTQGRDLSGPTF. Here the CDR3 DNA reads TGTGCCAGTACCACACAGGGGCGGGATCTTTCGGGTCCCACTTTT.

This chain links TRBV7-3 with TRBJ2-2, with D hard to call. CDR1 SGHTA and CDR2 FQGTGA come from the germline V gene. With 4 bases removed from V and 5 bases from J, the gap between germline ends came to 5 bases. This CDR3 is 12 amino acids long. CDR3 sequence: CASSSETGELFF. The CDR3 DNA sequence: TGTGCCAGCAGCTCCGAAACCGGGGAGCTGTTTTTT.

This rearrangement joins TRBV7-9 to TRBJ2-1, with D tentatively TRBD2 (6 bases). The CDR3 consists of 15 residues. The V gene's germline CDR1 is SEHNR and CDR2 FQNEAQ (reference sequence). The germline V and J ends were trimmed by 6 bases and 0 bases, with 12 bases remaining between them. In nucleotides, the CDR3 is TGTGCCAGCAGGGGGACTCTGGACTCCTACAATGAGCAGTTCTTC. Translating gives CASRGTLDSYNEQFF. Full variable domain (outside the CDR3, taken from reference TRBV7-9 and TRBJ2-1): DTGVSQNPRHKITKRGQNVTFRCDPISEHNRLYWYRQTLGQGPEFLTYFQNEAQLEKSRLLSDRFSAERPKGSFSTLEIQRTEQGDSAMYLCASRGTLDSYNEQFFGPGTRLTVL.

The V gene is TRBV9, the J gene TRBJ2-2; TRBD1 is a possible D gene (6 bases). V shed 4 bases and J shed 1 base, with 11 bases lying between them. CDR1 and CDR2 (germline): SGDLS, YYNGEE. There are 15 residues in the CDR3. The CDR3 spells CASSLWTVNTGELFF. For the CDR3, the DNA is TGTGCCAGCAGCCTATGGACAGTGAACACCGGGGAGCTGTTTTTT.

The chain recombines TRBV25-1 with TRBJ2-7; D unclear. Trimming removed 3 bases at V and 5 bases at J, with 14 bases between. The CDR3 is 14 amino acids. In germline, CDR1 is MGHDK, CDR2 SYGVNS. CDR3 DNA: TGTGCCAGCAGTGACCCCTTGGTACCCCACGAGCAGTACTTC. This translates into CASSDPLVPHEQYF.

Details on this clone: Other DNA sequences within the sample encode an identical CDR3. This rearrangement joins TRBV5-1 to TRBJ1-2, with 8 bases lining up with TRBD1. V trimming: 0 bases; J trimming: 3 bases; junction bases outside the gene matches: 1. Germline CDR1 reads SGHRS; CDR2 reads YFSETQ. The length of the CDR3 is 14 residues. In nucleotides, the CDR3 is TGCGCCAGCAGCTTGGTACAGGGGGACTATGGCTACACCTTC. Translating gives CASSLVQGDYGYTF.

V and J are TRBV5-8 and TRBJ2-2; 7 positions match TRBD2. The CDR3 runs 16 residues. Germline-derived CDR1 and CDR2 are SGHTS and YDEGEE. The V segment lost 2 bases and the J segment 3 bases; nucleotides outside the gene matches: 7. In nucleotides, the CDR3 is TGTGCCAGCAGCTTTGGATCGGGGGGATACACCGGGGAGCTGTTTTTT. It encodes CASSFGSGGYTGELFF.